This T cell receptor (beta chain) originates from a study of control samples from healthy donors and cancer patients. Germline V CDR1 and CDR2: SGHTS, YDEGEE. Trimming removed 0 bases from V and 6 bases from J, with 7 bases in between. This CDR3 comprises 13 residues. Sequencing used immunoSEQ multiplex PCR; TCRdb keeps in-frame clones, though not all of them. This sample has 140,000 to 150,000 clones, with more than 85% found just once. This clone appeared a single time. The specimen was blood. The receptor was isolated from a man aged 30-40 years in good health. The chain recombines TRBV5-8 with TRBJ1-5; D ambiguous. CDR3: CASSLALGQPQHF. The CDR3 bases are TGTGCCAGCAGCTTGGCTTTGGGTCAGCCCCAGCATTTT.